Listed below are T cell receptor beta chains from one sample, sequenced in a study of regulatory T cells in long-lasting Graves disease. TCRdb re-called the multiplex PCR reads through MiXCR, storing one row per CDR3 protein. The sample yields around 420,000 distinct CDR3 sequences, approximately 15% seen once. These data also featured in a second study, about T cells in Graves' hyperthyroidism and ophthalmopathy.

Sample: peripheral blood mononuclear cells (PBMCs), taken at new diagnosis, from a patient treated with antithyroid drugs. The receptor set was obtained from a woman aged 35 to 49 with Graves disease. Each CDR3 is given with its conserved first and last residue.

j_gene | v_gene | CDR3aa
TRBJ2-7 | TRBV2 | CASSPGLGDEQYF
TRBJ2-1 | TRBV7-9 | CASISGRFRNEQFF
TRBJ2-7 | TRBV6-2/TRBV6-3 | CASLGTASYEQYF
TRBJ2-1 | TRBV12-3/TRBV12-4 | CASRLGGLAGVFEQFF
TRBJ2-1 | TRBV7-9 | CASSPIWVGYEQFF
TRBJ1-3 | TRBV6-1 | CASSPRWEGNTIYF
TRBJ1-5 | TRBV18 | CASSPMTGRNQPQHF
TRBJ1-4 | TRBV5-6 | CASSLSPRGTANEKLFF
TRBJ2-2 | TRBV4-1 | CASSPRQRAGELFF
TRBJ2-7 | TRBV20-1 | CSAGVQGAGTYEQYF
TRBJ2-1 | TRBV11-2 | CASSRLGSSSYNEQFF
TRBJ2-4 | TRBV6-2/TRBV6-3 | CASRGIQYF
TRBJ2-3 | TRBV5-1 | CASSLVEITDTQYF
TRBJ1-4 | TRBV15 | CATSRGRRTGDEKLFF
TRBJ1-1 | TRBV19 | CASSPGGRGGTEAFF
TRBJ1-1 | TRBV28 | CASSNSPGGAEAFF
TRBJ2-3 | TRBV25-1 | CASSEYERGLGTDTQYF
TRBJ2-7 | TRBV20-1 | CSATGLAGGPLHEQYF
TRBJ1-1 | TRBV28 | CASSGRDSLNTEAFF
TRBJ2-1 | TRBV3-1 | CASSPSRDGYNEQFF
TRBJ2-1 | TRBV12-3/TRBV12-4 | CASSFLSGRHNEQFF
TRBJ2-3 | TRBV12-3/TRBV12-4 | CASSPGQVLTDTQYF
TRBJ2-1 | TRBV27 | CASSLAAGGFNEQFF
TRBJ1-4 | TRBV28 | CASRSGTGGEKLFF
TRBJ2-5 | TRBV7-9 | CASRSGQPPSQETQYF
TRBJ1-5 | TRBV29-1 | CSVEGRRNSNQPQHF
TRBJ2-5 | TRBV3-1 | CASSQESNAGTQYF
TRBJ2-7 | TRBV11-2 | CASSLGVQDYEQYF
TRBJ1-1 | TRBV10-3 | CAISRTENTEAFF
TRBJ1-4 | TRBV28 | CASSPVEGNEKLFF
TRBJ2-1 | TRBV11-2 | CASSFGGPGPPYNEQFF
TRBJ2-1 | TRBV11-1 | CASRPDRPFYGDEQFF
TRBJ2-2 | TRBV10-3 | CAIRSDRENTGELFF
TRBJ2-3 | TRBV20-1 | CSAFYRGRSDTQYF
TRBJ1-2 | TRBV4-1 | CASSQVTGWTNYGYTF
TRBJ2-1 | TRBV24-1 | CATQAGGYNEQFF
TRBJ1-1 | TRBV7-3 | CASSLERSTEAFF
TRBJ2-5 | TRBV13 | CASSPSGGLQETQYF
TRBJ2-5 | TRBV20-1 | CSATSLDGQETQYF